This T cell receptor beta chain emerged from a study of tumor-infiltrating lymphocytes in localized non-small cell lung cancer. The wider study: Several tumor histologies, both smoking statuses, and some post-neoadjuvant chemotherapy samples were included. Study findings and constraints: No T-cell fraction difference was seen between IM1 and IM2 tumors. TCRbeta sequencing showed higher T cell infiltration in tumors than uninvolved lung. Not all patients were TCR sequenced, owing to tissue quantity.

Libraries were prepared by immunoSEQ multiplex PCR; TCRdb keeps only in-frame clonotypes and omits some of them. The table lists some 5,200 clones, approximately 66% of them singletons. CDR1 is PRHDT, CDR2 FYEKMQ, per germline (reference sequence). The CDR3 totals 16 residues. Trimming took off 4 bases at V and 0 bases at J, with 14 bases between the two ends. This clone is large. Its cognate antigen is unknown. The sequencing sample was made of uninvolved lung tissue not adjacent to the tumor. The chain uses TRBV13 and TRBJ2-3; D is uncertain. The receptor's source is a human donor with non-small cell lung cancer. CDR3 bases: TGTGCCAGCAGCTCCCGGTTCTTGGGGAGCACAGATACGCAGTATTTT. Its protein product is CASSSRFLGSTDTQYF.